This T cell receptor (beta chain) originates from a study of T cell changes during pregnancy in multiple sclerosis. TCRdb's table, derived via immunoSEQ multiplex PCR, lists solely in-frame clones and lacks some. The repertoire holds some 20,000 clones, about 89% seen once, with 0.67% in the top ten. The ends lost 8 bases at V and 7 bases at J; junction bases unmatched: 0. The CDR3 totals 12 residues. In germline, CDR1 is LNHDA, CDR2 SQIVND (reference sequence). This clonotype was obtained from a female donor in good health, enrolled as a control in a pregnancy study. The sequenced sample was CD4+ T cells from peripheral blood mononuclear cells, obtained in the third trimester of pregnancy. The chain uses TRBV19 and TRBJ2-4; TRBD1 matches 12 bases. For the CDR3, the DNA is TGTGCCAGTGGGACAGGGGGCAACATTCAGTACTTC. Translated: CASGTGGNIQYF.